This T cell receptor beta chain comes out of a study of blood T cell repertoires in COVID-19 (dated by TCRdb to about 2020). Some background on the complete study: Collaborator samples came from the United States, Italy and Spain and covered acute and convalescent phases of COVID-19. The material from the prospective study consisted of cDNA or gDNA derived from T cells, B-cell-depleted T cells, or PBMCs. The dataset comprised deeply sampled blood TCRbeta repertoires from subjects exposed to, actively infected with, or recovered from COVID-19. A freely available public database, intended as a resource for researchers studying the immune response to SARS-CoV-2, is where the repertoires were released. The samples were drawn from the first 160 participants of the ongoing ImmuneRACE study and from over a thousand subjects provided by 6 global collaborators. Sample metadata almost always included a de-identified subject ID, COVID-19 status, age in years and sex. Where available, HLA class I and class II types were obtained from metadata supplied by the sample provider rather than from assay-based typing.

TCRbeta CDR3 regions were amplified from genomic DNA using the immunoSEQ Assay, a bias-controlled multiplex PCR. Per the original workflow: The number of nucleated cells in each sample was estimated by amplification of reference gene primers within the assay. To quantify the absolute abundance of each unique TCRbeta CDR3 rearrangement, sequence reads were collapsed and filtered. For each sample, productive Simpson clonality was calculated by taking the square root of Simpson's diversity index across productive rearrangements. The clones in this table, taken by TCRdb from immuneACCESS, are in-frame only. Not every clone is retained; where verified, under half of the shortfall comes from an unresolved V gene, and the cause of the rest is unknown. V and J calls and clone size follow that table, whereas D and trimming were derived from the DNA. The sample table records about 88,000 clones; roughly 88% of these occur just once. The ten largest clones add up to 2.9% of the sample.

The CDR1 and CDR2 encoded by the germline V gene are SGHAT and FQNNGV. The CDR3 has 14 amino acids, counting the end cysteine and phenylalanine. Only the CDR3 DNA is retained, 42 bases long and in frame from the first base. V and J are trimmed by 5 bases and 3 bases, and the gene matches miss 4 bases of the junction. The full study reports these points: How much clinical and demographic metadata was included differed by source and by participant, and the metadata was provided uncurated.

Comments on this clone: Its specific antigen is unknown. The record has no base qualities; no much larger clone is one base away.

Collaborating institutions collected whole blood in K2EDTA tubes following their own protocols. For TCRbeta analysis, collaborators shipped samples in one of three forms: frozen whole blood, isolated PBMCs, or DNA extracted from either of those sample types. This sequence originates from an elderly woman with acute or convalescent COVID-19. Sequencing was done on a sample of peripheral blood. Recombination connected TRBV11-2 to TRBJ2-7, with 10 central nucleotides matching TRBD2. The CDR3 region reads CASSHLAGVYEQYF. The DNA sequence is TGTGCCAGCAGCCATCTAGCGGGAGTCTACGAGCAGTACTTC.